A selection of T cell receptor beta chains follows, all from one sample in a study of regulatory T cells in long-lasting Graves disease. MiXCR, run by TCRdb on the multiplex PCR reads, gives a single entry per CDR3 protein. This sample has roughly 500,000 distinct CDR3 sequences, with roughly 13% found just once. This same sample was also taken into another study, of T cells in Graves' hyperthyroidism and ophthalmopathy.

Source: peripheral blood mononuclear cells (PBMCs), taken at new diagnosis, from a patient treated with antithyroid drugs. Receptors originate from a man aged 25 to 40 with Graves disease. The CDR3 runs from the conserved cysteine through the conserved F or W. Each record gives: D gene, J gene, V gene, clone size, CDR3 DNA, CDR3 protein. The D gene is left open where the match is weak. Only part of the rows carry a size: once, few, many, or a class if the clone is expanded.

NA,TRBJ2-1,TRBV4-1,few,TGCGCCAGCAGCCAAGGACGTGAGCAGTTCTTC,CASSQGREQFF
NA,TRBJ2-3,TRBV14,many,TGTGCCAGCAGCCGCGTGGACCATGCAGATACGCAGTATTTT,CASSRVDHADTQYF
TRBD2,TRBJ2-1,TRBV12-3/TRBV12-4,NA,TGTGCCAGCAGCCCCGGGGGGGCTAGCCCGCAGTTCTTC,CASSPGGASPQFF
NA,TRBJ2-2,TRBV11-2,many,TGTGCCAGCAGCCGTGCGACTAGTTCCGGGGAGCTGTTTTTT,CASSRATSSGELFF
NA,TRBJ2-5,TRBV14,NA,TGTGCCAGCAGCCCATTAGGGGCGGAAAAGGGAGAGACCCAGTACTTC,CASSPLGAEKGETQYF
TRBD1,TRBJ2-7,TRBV19,NA,TGTGCCATTGGGACAGGGAGTTCCTACGAGCAGTACTTC,CAIGTGSSYEQYF
TRBD2,TRBJ2-7,TRBV20-1,NA,TGCAGTGCTAGCGAGCGGGACCTGGCGTACGAGCAGTACTTC,CSASERDLAYEQYF
TRBD1,TRBJ2-7,TRBV7-7,many,TGTGCCAGCAGCCCAGGACAGGGCAGAGGCCACGAGCAGTACTTC,CASSPGQGRGHEQYF
TRBD1,TRBJ2-5,TRBV11-2,NA,TGTGCCAGCAGCCCTGGACAGGGGTGGGAGACCCAGTACTTC,CASSPGQGWETQYF
NA,TRBJ1-1,TRBV30,many,TGTGCCTGGGCAGGGAGAATCTTTTCAGAAGCTTTCTTT,CAWAGRIFSEAFF
TRBD2,TRBJ2-7,TRBV6-9,NA,TGTGCCAGCAGTTACCAGGGGCGGGGGCGGGAGGGCGACGAGCAGTACTTC,CASSYQGRGREGDEQYF
TRBD1,TRBJ2-7,TRBV19,few,TGTGCCAGTAGTATACAGGGGGCGCTTCCAAGTTACGAGCAGTACTTC,CASSIQGALPSYEQYF
TRBD2,TRBJ2-1,TRBV29-1,NA,TGCAGCGTTTATAGGGCCCCTAGCGGCAGTTCCTACAATGAGCAGTTCTTC,CSVYRAPSGSSYNEQFF
TRBD1,TRBJ2-2,TRBV15,NA,TGTGCCACCAGCAGAGAAACAGGGGTGTTCACCGGGGAGCTGTCTTTT,CATSRETGVFTGELSF
NA,TRBJ1-4,TRBV7-9,NA,TGTGCCAGCAGCTTAGGCCAGGGGAACTTTAATGAAAAACTGTTTTTT,CASSLGQGNFNEKLFF
TRBD1,TRBJ2-2,TRBV7-2,many,TGTGCCAGCAGCCGAGTTATAAACAGGGGGCTTTACACCGGGGAGCTGTTTTTT,CASSRVINRGLYTGELFF
NA,TRBJ1-2,TRBV27,many,TGTGCCAGCAGTCCCGATGGGGTCAATGGCTACACCTTC,CASSPDGVNGYTF
NA,TRBJ2-7,TRBV6-5,many,TGTGCCAGCAGTTACATGGCGGAGAGGGAGCAGTACTTC,CASSYMAEREQYF
TRBD2,TRBJ2-3,TRBV3-1,few,TGTGCCAGCAGACTTAGCGGGAGACCAGATACGCAGTATTTT,CASRLSGRPDTQYF
NA,TRBJ1-1,TRBV3-1,many,TGTGCCAGCAGCCAGGGGCCAGCCCAGCTTGCGGAAGCTTTCTTT,CASSQGPAQLAEAFF
NA,TRBJ1-2,TRBV19,NA,TGTGCCAGTAGTATAGCAGGGTTTGAGGACTATGGCTACACCTTC,CASSIAGFEDYGYTF
TRBD1,TRBJ2-1,TRBV27,NA,TGTGCCAGCAGTTTAGGCAGGGGGAGATTAGAGCAGTTCTTC,CASSLGRGRLEQFF
NA,TRBJ2-3,TRBV10-3,few,TGTGCCATCAGTGAGCCCCGGGACTCCGAGGGCACAGATACGCAGTATTTT,CAISEPRDSEGTDTQYF
NA,TRBJ2-3,TRBV2,many,TGTGCCAGCAAGGCAGGGGCGGATACGCAGTATTTT,CASKAGADTQYF
TRBD2,TRBJ2-3,TRBV15,NA,TGTGCCACCAGCAGGAAATTGACTAGCGGGCCCACAGATACGCAGTATTTT,CATSRKLTSGPTDTQYF
TRBD2,TRBJ2-7,TRBV5-4,few,TGTGCCAGCACGGCAGACCCGGGACTAGCGGGAGGTTCCGAGCAGTACTTC,CASTADPGLAGGSEQYF
NA,TRBJ1-1,TRBV24-1,many,TGTGCCACCAGTGATTCCAGGGCGGCTGAAGCTTTCTTT,CATSDSRAAEAFF
NA,TRBJ1-1,TRBV5-1,many,TGCGCCAGCAGCCCGACAGTGAGTTACACTGAAGCTTTCTTT,CASSPTVSYTEAFF
TRBD2,TRBJ2-1,TRBV9,NA,TGTGCCAGCAGCGTAGAATTTGCGGGAGGGCGGGGTGAGCAGTTCTTC,CASSVEFAGGRGEQFF